The 17 T cell receptor beta chains listed next were all sequenced from one sample in a study of cytomegalovirus exposure and HLA in healthy donors. Both 60 Vbeta primers and 13 Jbeta primers went into the PCR. Only in-frame clones appear in the TCRdb table, and some are missing; sequencing was by immunoSEQ multiplex PCR. The top ten hold approximately 2.8% of the sample, which has some 130,000 clones, around 75% seen once. Source material: PBMCs. Receptors were obtained from a female donor in good health and CMV-seronegative.

This chain joins TRBV7-9 and TRBJ1-2; possibly TRBD1 for D (6 bases). The V gene's germline CDR1 is SEHNR and CDR2 FQNEAQ (reference sequence). Trimming left V 5 bases short and J 6 bases short, with 13 bases between. The CDR3 is made up of 13 amino acids. The CDR3 reads CASSRGGGDGYTF. CDR3 nucleotide sequence: TGTGCCAGCAGCCGGGGGGGCGGGGATGGCTACACCTTC.

This rearrangement joins TRBV4-1 to TRBJ1-5; TRBD1 agrees at 10 bases. V gave up 3 bases and J gave up 2 bases; unmatched junction bases: 4. This CDR3 region has 16 residues. Per germline, CDR1 MGHRA and CDR2 YSYEKL. The CDR3 protein is CASSHDRGRGNQPQHF. For the CDR3, the DNA is TGCGCCAGCAGCCACGACAGGGGGCGAGGCAATCAGCCCCAGCATTTT.

This chain links TRBV4-1 with TRBJ1-3; D is perhaps TRBD1 (5 bases). There are 14 residues in the CDR3. V was cut by 9 bases and J by 0 bases, with 12 bases left in between. CDR1 and CDR2 (germline): MGHRA, YSYEKL. DNA for the CDR3: TGCGCCAGTCGACAGCCGAACTCTGGAAACACCATATATTTT. Translating gives CASRQPNSGNTIYF.

Note on this clone: A read error may account for a junction end that differs from germline. J is TRBJ2-5 and V is TRBV6-6; 8 bases fit TRBD2. The CDR3 has 10 residues. From germline, CDR1 is MNHNY and CDR2 SVGAGI (reference sequence). CDR3 sequence: CASRLAAEDF. CDR3 coding DNA: TGTGCCAGCAGACTAGCGGCCGAGGACTTC.

The chain has TRBV4-3 and TRBJ2-5; D is possibly TRBD2 (6 bases). Trimming left V 1 base short and J 5 bases short, with 17 bases between. CDR1 and CDR2 from the germline V gene are LGHNA and YSLEER. This CDR3 spans 16 amino acids. CDR3 loop: CASSQVGGLLGETQYF. DNA of the CDR3: TGCGCCAGCAGCCAAGTTGGAGGGTTGTTAGGGGAGACCCAGTACTTC.

A note on this clone: Different DNA sequences within this sample yield the same CDR3. The chain couples TRBV29-1 to TRBJ2-7, with 10 bases lining up with TRBD1. J was trimmed by 2 bases and V by 6 bases; bases with no gene match: 1. The V gene's germline CDR1 is SQVTM and CDR2 ANQGSEA. CDR3 size: 12 residues. CDR3 residues: CSVGQGAYEQYF. CDR3 coding DNA: TGCAGCGTCGGACAGGGGGCCTACGAGCAGTACTTC.

J is TRBJ2-7 and V is TRBV11-2; possible D gene TRBD1, 6 bases. The CDR3 has 14 amino acids. Germline V CDR1 and CDR2: SGHAT, FQNNGV. V was shortened by 5 bases and J by 4 bases, with 15 bases between the two germline ends. In nucleotides, the CDR3 is TGTGCCAGCAGCAAACAGGGTGGAAATTACGAGCAGTACTTC. Translating it yields CASSKQGGNYEQYF.

V and J are TRBV28 and TRBJ2-2; TRBD1 matches at 7 bases. This CDR3 contains 18 residues. Germline lookup yields CDR1 MDHEN and CDR2 SYDVKM. Trimming cost V 3 bases and J 3 bases; bases outside gene matches: 13. The DNA of the CDR3 is TGTGCCAGCAGTTTTGTGACAGGGAATGTGTACCACACCGGGGAGCTGTTTTTT. Translation gives CASSFVTGNVYHTGELFF.

The chain combines TRBV15 with TRBJ2-6; D is uncertain. CDR1 and CDR2 (germline): LNHNV, YYDKDF (reference sequence). Trimming cost V 1 base and J 8 bases, with 9 bases left between them. The CDR3 runs to 14 residues. The CDR3 loop reads CATSRASGTNVLTF. CDR3 DNA: TGTGCCACCAGCAGAGCCTCAGGTACCAACGTCCTGACTTTC.

This clone has only a few counts. The chain has TRBV5-6 and TRBJ2-7; 8 positions match TRBD2. CDR1 is SGHDT, CDR2 YYEEEE, per germline. This CDR3 is 15 amino acids long. V was pared by 4 bases and J by 1 base, with 7 bases of the junction left unmatched. The chain's CDR3 is CASSRGLASSYEQYF. The CDR3 nucleotides are TGTGCCAGCAGCCGAGGACTAGCCAGTTCCTACGAGCAGTACTTC.

The chain carries TRBV7-9 and TRBJ1-1; D may be TRBD1 (5 bases). Per the germline V gene, CDR1 is SEHNR and CDR2 is FQNEAQ (reference sequence). Trimming left V 5 bases short and J 1 base short, with 8 bases between. The CDR3 has 13 residues. The CDR3 region has the DNA TGTGCCAGCAGCAACACAGGGAACACTGAAGCTTTCTTT. Translating it yields CASSNTGNTEAFF.

The V gene is TRBV9, the J gene TRBJ2-1; D is unresolved. Germline V gene lookup returns CDR1 SGDLS and CDR2 YYNGEE. This CDR3 comprises 13 residues. The V and J ends lost 0 bases and 4 bases respectively, with 5 bases between them. CDR3 sequence (DNA): TGTGCCAGCAGCGTAGGTATTTACAATGAGCAGTTCTTC. Its protein is CASSVGIYNEQFF. Full variable domain (rest looked up from reference TRBV9 and TRBJ2-1): DSGVTQTPKHLITATGQRVTLRCSPRSGDLSVYWYQQSLDQGLQFLIQYYNGEERAKGNILERFSAQQFPDLHSELNLSSLELGDSALYFCASSVGIYNEQFFGPGTRLTVL.

The rearrangement joins TRBV11-3 to TRBJ2-1; TRBD2 matches 8 bases. This CDR3 is 15 amino acids long. Germline CDR1 is SGHNT and CDR2 is YENEEA. With V trimmed by 2 bases and J by 9 bases, 9 bases remained unmatched. The CDR3 spells CASSLYSRTSSEQFF. In DNA form, the CDR3 reads TGTGCCAGCAGCTTATATTCCAGGACTAGCAGTGAGCAGTTCTTC.

This clone was seen a few times. The V call is TRBV5-3, the J call TRBJ2-1, with D maybe TRBD1 (7 bases). TRBV5-3 is noted as an ORF with a role that remains uncertain. V was clipped by 0 bases and J by 7 bases, with 17 bases between them. CDR3 length equals 16 residues. The CDR3 region has the DNA TGTGCCAGAAGCTTGGGGGGGGACAGCTTGGGGAATGAGCAGTTCTTC. Translating gives CARSLGGDSLGNEQFF.

CDR3 residues: CASSRRQGWETQYF. For the CDR3, the DNA is TGTGCCAGCAGCCGCCGACAGGGATGGGAGACCCAGTACTTC. The chain joins TRBV28 to TRBJ2-5; TRBD1 aligns across 7 bases. The V gene end was trimmed by 6 bases and the J gene end by 5 bases; junction bases not matched to a gene: 9. From germline, CDR1 is MDHEN and CDR2 SYDVKM. There are 14 residues in the CDR3.

This clone was counted once. The rearrangement joins TRBV7-9 to TRBJ2-7; D not certain. The CDR3 spans 14 residues. Per the germline V gene, CDR1 is SEHNR and CDR2 is FQNEAQ (reference sequence). With 1 base removed from V and 6 bases from J, the gap between germline ends came to 13 bases. Written as DNA, the CDR3 is TGTGCCAGCAGCTTAGATTTGGTTCTAGGCGAGCAGTACTTC. This codes for CASSLDLVLGEQYF.

The genes are TRBV19 and TRBJ1-1, with TRBD1 matching 9 bases. Germline loops: CDR1 LNHDA, CDR2 SQIVND (reference sequence). This CDR3 is 14 amino acids long. V shed 5 bases, J shed 5 bases, and the junction held 6 bases outside the gene matches. CDR3 residues: CASSVRDRVTEAFF. CDR3 coding DNA: TGTGCCAGTAGTGTCCGGGACAGGGTTACTGAAGCTTTCTTT.